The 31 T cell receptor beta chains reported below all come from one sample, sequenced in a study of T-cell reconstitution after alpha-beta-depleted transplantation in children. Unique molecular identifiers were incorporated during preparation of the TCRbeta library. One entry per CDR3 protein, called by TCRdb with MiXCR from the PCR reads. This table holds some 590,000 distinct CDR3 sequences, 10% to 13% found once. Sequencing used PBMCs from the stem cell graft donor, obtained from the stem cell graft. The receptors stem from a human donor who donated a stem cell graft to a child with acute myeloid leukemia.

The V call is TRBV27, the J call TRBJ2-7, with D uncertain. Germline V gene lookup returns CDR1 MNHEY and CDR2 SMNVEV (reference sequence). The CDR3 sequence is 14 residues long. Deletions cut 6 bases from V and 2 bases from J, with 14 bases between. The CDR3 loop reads CASSQGTIPYEQYF. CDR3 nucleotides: TGTGCCAGCAGCCAAGGCACAATCCCCTACGAGCAGTACTTC.

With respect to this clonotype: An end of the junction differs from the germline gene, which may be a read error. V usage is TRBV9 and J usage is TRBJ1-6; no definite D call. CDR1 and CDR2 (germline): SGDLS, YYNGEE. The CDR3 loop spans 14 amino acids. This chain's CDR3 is CASTVTPAGSPLHF. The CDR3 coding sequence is TGTGCCAGCACCGTAACCCCGGCTGGTTCACCCCTCCACTTT. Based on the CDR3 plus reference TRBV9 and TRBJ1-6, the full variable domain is DSGVTQTPKHLITATGQRVTLRCSPRSGDLSVYWYQQSLDQGLQFLIQYYNGEERAKGNILERFSAQQFPDLHSELNLSSLELGDSALYFCASTVTPAGSPLHFGNGTRLTVT.

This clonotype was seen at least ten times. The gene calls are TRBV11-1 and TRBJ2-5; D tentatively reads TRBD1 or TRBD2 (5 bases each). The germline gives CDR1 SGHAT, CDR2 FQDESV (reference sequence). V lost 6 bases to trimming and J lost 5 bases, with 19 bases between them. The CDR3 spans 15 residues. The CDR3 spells CASSPRSTGRETQYF. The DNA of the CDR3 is TGTGCCAGCAGTCCCCGATCGACGGGACGGGAGACCCAGTACTTC.

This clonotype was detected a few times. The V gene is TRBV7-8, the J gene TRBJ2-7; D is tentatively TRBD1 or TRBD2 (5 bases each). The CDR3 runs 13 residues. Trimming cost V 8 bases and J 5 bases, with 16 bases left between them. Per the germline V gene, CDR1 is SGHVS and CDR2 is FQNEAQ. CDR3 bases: TGTGCCAGCTCGGCAGGGAGTGTGAACGAGCAGTACTTC. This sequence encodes CASSAGSVNEQYF.

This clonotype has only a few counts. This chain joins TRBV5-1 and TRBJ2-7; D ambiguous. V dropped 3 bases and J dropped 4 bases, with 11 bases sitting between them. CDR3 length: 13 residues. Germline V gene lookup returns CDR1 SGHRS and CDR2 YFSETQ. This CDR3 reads CASSYDGFYEQYF. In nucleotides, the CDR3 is TGCGCCAGCAGCTATGACGGATTTTACGAGCAGTACTTC.

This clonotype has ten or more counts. Written as DNA, the CDR3 is TGTGCCAGCACCCTTCGGGGGTTCACAGATACGCAGTATTTT. Translated: CASTLRGFTDTQYF. V usage is TRBV28 and J usage is TRBJ2-3, with a possible D match to TRBD2 (6 bases). V lost 7 bases and J 2 bases, leaving 13 bases between the germline ends. The CDR3 runs 14 residues. From germline, CDR1 is MDHEN and CDR2 SYDVKM.

The CDR3: CASSLGELEAFF. CDR3 in DNA: TGTGCCAGCAGCTTAGGAGAGTTAGAAGCTTTCTTT. The chain carries TRBV7-9 and TRBJ1-1, with no clear D. This CDR3 has 12 residues. The V end was cut by 1 base, the J end by 8 bases, with 8 bases between. Germline V lookup: CDR1 SEHNR, CDR2 FQNEAQ (reference sequence).

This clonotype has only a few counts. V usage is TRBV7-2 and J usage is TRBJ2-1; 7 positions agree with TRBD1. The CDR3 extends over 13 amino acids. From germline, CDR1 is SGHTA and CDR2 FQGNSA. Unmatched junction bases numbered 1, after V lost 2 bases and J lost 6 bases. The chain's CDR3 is CASSLNRGNEQFF. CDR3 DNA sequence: TGTGCCAGCAGCTTAAACAGGGGCAATGAGCAGTTCTTC.

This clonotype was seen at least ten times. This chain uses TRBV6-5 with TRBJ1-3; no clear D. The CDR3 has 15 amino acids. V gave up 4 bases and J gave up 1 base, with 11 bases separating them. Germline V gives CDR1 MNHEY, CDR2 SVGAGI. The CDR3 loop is CASSSLGVSGNTIYF. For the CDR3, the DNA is TGTGCCAGCAGTTCCTTGGGCGTTTCTGGAAACACCATATATTTT.

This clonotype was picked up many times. The CDR3 sequence is CSARPLGLTDTQYF. CDR3 DNA: TGCAGTGCTAGACCACTGGGTCTCACAGATACGCAGTATTTT. The genes are TRBV20-1 and TRBJ2-3; no reliable D call. Germline-derived CDR1 and CDR2 are DFQATT and SNEGSKA (reference sequence). Trimming removed 2 bases at V and 2 bases at J, with 11 bases between. CDR3 length: 14 residues.

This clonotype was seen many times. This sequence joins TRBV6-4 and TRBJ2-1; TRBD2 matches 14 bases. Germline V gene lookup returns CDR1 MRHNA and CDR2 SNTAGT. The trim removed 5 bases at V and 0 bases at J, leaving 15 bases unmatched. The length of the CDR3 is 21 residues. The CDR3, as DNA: TGTGCCAGCAGTCGACGCATTCCCGGGACTAGCGGGGGAAGCTCCTACAATGAGCAGTTCTTC. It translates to CASSRRIPGTSGGSSYNEQFF.

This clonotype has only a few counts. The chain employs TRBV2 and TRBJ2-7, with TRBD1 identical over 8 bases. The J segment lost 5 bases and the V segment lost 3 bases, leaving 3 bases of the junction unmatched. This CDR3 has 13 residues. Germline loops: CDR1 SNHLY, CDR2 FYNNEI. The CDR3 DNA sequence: TGTGCCAGCAGTGACAGGGGGCGCGACGAGCAGTACTTC. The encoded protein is CASSDRGRDEQYF.

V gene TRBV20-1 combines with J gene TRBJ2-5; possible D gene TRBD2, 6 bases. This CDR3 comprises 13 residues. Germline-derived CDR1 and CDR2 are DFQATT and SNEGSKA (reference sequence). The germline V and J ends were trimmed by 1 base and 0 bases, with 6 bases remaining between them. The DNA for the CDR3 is TGCAGTGCTAGAGGGGACTACCAAGAGACCCAGTACTTC. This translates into CSARGDYQETQYF.

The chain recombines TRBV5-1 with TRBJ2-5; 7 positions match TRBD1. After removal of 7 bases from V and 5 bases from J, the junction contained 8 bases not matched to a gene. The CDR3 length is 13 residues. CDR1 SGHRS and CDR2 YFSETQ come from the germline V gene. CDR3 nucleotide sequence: TGCGCCAGCGGGAAAGGGGGCGTTGAGACCCAGTACTTC. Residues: CASGKGGVETQYF.

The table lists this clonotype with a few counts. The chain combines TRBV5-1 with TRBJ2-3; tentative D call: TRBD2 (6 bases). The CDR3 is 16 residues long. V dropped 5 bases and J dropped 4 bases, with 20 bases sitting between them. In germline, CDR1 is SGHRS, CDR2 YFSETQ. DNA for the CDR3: TGCGCCAGCAGTGACCCTGCGGGATCACCTCCAGATACGCAGTATTTT. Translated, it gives CASSDPAGSPPDTQYF. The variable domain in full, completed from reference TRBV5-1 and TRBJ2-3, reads KAGVTQTPRYLIKTRGQQVTLSCSPISGHRSVSWYQQTPGQGLQFLFEYFSETQRNKGNFPGRFSGRQFSNSRSEMNVSTLELGDSALYLCASSDPAGSPPDTQYFGPGTRLTVL.

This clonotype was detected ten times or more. For the CDR3, the DNA is TGTGCCAGCAGTTTACCGCGGGGTAGTCGGGATGAGCAGTTCTTC. It encodes CASSLPRGSRDEQFF. The chain links TRBV12-3 or TRBV12-4 to TRBJ2-1; perhaps TRBD2 as D (6 bases). V lost 2 bases to trimming and J lost 8 bases, with 16 bases between them. The CDR3 is 15 amino acids.

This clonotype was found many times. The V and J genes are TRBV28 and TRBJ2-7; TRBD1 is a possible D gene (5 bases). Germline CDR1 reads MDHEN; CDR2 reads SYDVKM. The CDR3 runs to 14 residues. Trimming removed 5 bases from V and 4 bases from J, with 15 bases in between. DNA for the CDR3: TGTGCCAGCAGTCCCCCCCAGGGCCGGTACGAGCAGTACTTC. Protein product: CASSPPQGRYEQYF.

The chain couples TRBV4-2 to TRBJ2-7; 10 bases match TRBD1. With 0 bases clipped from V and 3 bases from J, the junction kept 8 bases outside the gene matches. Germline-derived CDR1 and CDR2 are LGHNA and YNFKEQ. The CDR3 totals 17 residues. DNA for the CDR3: TGTGCCAGCAGCCAAGAAAACCGGGACAGGGGCCGCTACGAGCAGTACTTC. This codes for CASSQENRDRGRYEQYF.

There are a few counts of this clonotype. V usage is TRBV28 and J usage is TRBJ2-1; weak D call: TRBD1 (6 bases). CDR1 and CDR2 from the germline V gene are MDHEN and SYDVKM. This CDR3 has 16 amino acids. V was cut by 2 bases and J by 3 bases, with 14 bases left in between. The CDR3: CASSLVGGQIYNEQFF. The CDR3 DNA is TGTGCCAGCAGTTTAGTTGGGGGCCAGATCTACAATGAGCAGTTCTTC.

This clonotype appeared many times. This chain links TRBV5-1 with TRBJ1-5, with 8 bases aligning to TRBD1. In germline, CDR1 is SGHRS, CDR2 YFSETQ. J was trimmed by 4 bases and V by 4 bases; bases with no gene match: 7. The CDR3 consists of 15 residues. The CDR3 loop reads CASSLAGGANQPQHF. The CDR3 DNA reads TGCGCCAGCAGCCTTGCAGGGGGCGCAAATCAGCCCCAGCATTTT.

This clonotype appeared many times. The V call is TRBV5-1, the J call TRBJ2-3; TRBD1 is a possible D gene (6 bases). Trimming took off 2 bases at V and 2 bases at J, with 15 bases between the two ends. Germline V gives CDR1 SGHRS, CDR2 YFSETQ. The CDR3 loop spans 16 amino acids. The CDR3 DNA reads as TGCGCCAGCAGCTTTAGCCACAGGGTATACACAGATACGCAGTATTTT. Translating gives CASSFSHRVYTDTQYF.

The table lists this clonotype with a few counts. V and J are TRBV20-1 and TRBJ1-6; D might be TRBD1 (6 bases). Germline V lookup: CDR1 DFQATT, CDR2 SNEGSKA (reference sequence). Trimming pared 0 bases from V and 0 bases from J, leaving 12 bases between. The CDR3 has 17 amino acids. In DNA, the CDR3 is TGCAGTGCTAGAGATAGGACAGAGGGCTCCTATAATTCACCCCTCCACTTT. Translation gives CSARDRTEGSYNSPLHF.

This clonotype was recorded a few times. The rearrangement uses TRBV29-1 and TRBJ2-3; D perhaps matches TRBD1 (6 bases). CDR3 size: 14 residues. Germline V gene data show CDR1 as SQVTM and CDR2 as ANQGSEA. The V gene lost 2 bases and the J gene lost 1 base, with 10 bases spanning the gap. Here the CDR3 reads CSVEWPGGTDTQYF. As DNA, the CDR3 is TGCAGCGTTGAATGGCCAGGGGGCACAGATACGCAGTATTTT.

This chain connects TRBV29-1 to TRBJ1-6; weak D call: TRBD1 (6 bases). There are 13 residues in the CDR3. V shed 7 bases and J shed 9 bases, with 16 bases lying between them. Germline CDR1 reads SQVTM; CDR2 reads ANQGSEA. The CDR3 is CSAVGQTPSPLHF. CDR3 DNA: TGCAGCGCGGTTGGACAGACTCCTTCACCCCTCCACTTT.

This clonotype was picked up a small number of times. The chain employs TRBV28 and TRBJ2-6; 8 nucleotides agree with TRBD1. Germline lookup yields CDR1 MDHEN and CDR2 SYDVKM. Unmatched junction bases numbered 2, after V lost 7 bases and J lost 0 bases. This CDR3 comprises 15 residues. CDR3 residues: CASMTGASGANVLTF. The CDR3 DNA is TGTGCCAGCATGACAGGGGCCTCTGGGGCCAACGTCCTGACTTTC.

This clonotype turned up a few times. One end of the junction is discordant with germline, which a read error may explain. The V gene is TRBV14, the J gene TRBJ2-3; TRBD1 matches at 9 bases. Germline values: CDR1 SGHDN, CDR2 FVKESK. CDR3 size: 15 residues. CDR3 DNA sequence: TGTGCCAGCAGCGAGACAGGGGGACACACAGTTACGCAGTATTTT. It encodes CASSETGGHTVTQYF.

The CDR3 reads CAISERTSGAYEQYF. The CDR3 DNA sequence: TGTGCCATCAGTGAAAGGACTAGCGGGGCCTACGAGCAGTACTTC. The chain carries TRBV10-3 and TRBJ2-7, with 12 bases aligning to TRBD2. V shed 3 bases and J 2 bases; nucleotides not matched to a gene: 2. Germline V lookup: CDR1 ENHRY, CDR2 SYGVKD. CDR3 length: 15 amino acids.

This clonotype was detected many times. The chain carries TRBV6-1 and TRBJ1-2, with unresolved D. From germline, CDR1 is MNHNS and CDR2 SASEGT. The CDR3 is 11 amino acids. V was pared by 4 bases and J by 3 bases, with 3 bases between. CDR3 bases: TGTGCCAGCAGTGGACACTATGGCTACACCTTC. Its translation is CASSGHYGYTF.

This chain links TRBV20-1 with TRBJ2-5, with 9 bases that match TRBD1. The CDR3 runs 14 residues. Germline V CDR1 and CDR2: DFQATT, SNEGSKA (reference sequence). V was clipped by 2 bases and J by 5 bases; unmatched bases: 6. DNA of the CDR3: TGCAGTGCTAGACGAGGACAGGGGAAGGAGACCCAGTACTTC. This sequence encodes CSARRGQGKETQYF.

DNA for the CDR3: TGTGCCAGCCGGTCGGGGTCTTTCACAGATACGCAGTATTTT. This encodes CASRSGSFTDTQYF. This chain uses TRBV6-2 or TRBV6-3 with TRBJ2-3, with a tentative D call TRBD2 (5 bases). Germline-derived CDR1 and CDR2 are MNHEY and SVGEGT. The CDR3 is 14 residues long. V shed 8 bases and J shed 2 bases, with 14 bases lying between them.

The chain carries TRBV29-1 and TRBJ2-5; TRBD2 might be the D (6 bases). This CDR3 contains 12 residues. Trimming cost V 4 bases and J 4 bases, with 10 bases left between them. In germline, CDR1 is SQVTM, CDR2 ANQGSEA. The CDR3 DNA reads TGCAGCGTTGTGGCGGGGCCAGAGACCCAGTACTTC. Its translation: CSVVAGPETQYF.